These 17 T cell receptor beta chains originate from one sample sequenced in a study of beta chain features in type 1 diabetes. Their antigens remain unidentified. Study findings and constraints: Among patients with Type 1 diabetes, TCRB CDR3s were moderately but significantly shorter in every one of the four CD4+ subsets.

Expressed TCRB transcripts were sequenced, since all the RNA that had been isolated was reverse transcribed. TCRdb's table, derived via immunoSEQ multiplex PCR, lists solely in-frame clones and lacks some. The sample lists about 660,000 clones; 11% to 15% were seen once. Sequenced material: naive CD4+ T cells from blood. These receptors originate from a man aged 18 to 30 with type 1 diabetes.

This clone showed up just a few times. The chain combines TRBV5-1 with TRBJ1-1, with TRBD1 as a possible D gene (5 bases). The CDR3 runs 13 residues. V dropped 2 bases and J dropped 1 base, with 6 bases sitting between them. Germline-derived CDR1 and CDR2 are SGHRS and YFSETQ. CDR3 sequence reads: CASSLQENTEAFF. CDR3 in DNA: TGCGCCAGCAGCTTACAGGAGAACACTGAAGCTTTCTTT.

The chain carries TRBV9 and TRBJ2-5; D is perhaps TRBD1 or TRBD2 (5 bases each). CDR3 length: 17 amino acids. Trimming left V 0 bases short and J 5 bases short, with 20 bases between. The germline V gene encodes CDR1 SGDLS and CDR2 YYNGEE. CDR3 DNA sequence: TGTGCCAGCAGCGTAGGTGCGTTGGGGACGGCTGTGGAGACCCAGTACTTC. Protein: CASSVGALGTAVETQYF.

In DNA form, the CDR3 reads TGTGCCAGCTCACCGTTAGCTAGAGACACCGGGGAGCTGTTTTTT. Translating gives CASSPLARDTGELFF. The chain has TRBV18 and TRBJ2-2; D remains unclear. Germline V gene sequence: CDR1 KGHSH, CDR2 LQKENI. The CDR3 has 15 residues. Trimming shortened V by 3 bases and J by 3 bases, and 11 bases separated the two germline ends.

The rearrangement uses TRBV7-2 and TRBJ2-7; 9 positions match TRBD2. The CDR3 totals 16 residues. Germline values: CDR1 SGHTA, CDR2 FQGNSA. Trimming took 1 base from V and 5 from J; bases not matched to a gene: 9. CDR3 nucleotide sequence: TGTGCCAGCAGCTTAGTGGCTAGCGGGGCAAGGAACGAGCAGTACTTC. It codes for CASSLVASGARNEQYF.

This sequence joins TRBV7-9 and TRBJ2-3; TRBD1 aligns across 9 bases. The CDR3 has 15 residues. Germline assignment: CDR1 SEHNR and CDR2 FQNEAQ (reference sequence). After removal of 1 base from V and 6 bases from J, the junction contained 5 bases not matched to a gene. The CDR3 spells CASSLGAGQGDTQYF. The CDR3 nucleotides read TGTGCCAGCAGCTTAGGCGCAGGACAGGGGGATACGCAGTATTTT.

The rearrangement joins TRBV7-9 to TRBJ1-5; the D is unclear. Germline assignment: CDR1 SEHNR and CDR2 FQNEAQ (reference sequence). This CDR3 has 13 residues. Trimming cost V 11 bases and J 4 bases, with 15 bases left between them. The chain's CDR3 is CALGSADNQPQHF. For the CDR3, the DNA is TGTGCCCTGGGGTCGGCGGATAATCAGCCCCAGCATTTT. The full variable domain, completed using reference TRBV7-9 and TRBJ1-5, is DTGVSQNPRHKITKRGQNVTFRCDPISEHNRLYWYRQTLGQGPEFLTYFQNEAQLEKSRLLSDRFSAERPKGSFSTLEIQRTEQGDSAMYLCALGSADNQPQHFGDGTRLSIL.

The rearrangement joins TRBV2 to TRBJ2-5; no clear D. The CDR3 totals 12 residues. V gave up 5 bases and J gave up 3 bases, with 7 bases separating them. Germline CDR1 is SNHLY and CDR2 is FYNNEI. CDR3 in amino acids: CASSSPEETQYF. The CDR3 nucleotides read TGTGCCAGCAGTTCTCCGGAAGAGACCCAGTACTTC.

This chain joins TRBV30 and TRBJ2-5; TRBD1 matches 11 bases. Per the germline V gene, CDR1 is GTSNPN and CDR2 is SVGIG (reference sequence). The V and J ends lost 3 bases and 3 bases, in that order; junction bases with no gene match: 6. The CDR3 contains 15 residues. In DNA, the CDR3 is TGTGCCTGGAGCGGACAGGGGGCGGTCGAAGAGACCCAGTACTTC. Its protein is CAWSGQGAVEETQYF.

There are a few counts of this clone. The conserved final phenylalanine or tryptophan is absent from the CDR3, which likely points to a read error. It is unclear where the CDR3 begins or ends on the DNA, so no DNA is shown, and the CDR3 is as TCRdb lists it. This chain links TRBV19 with TRBJ2-7; the D call TRBD1 from the table was never checked on the DNA. The CDR3 has 8 residues if both end residues are counted. Looked up from germline, CDR1 is LNHDA and CDR2 is SQIVND (reference sequence). The CDR3 sequence: CASWGQGS.

This clone was detected a few times. This rearrangement joins TRBV28 to TRBJ2-1, with 8 bases fitting TRBD1. Germline lookup yields CDR1 MDHEN and CDR2 SYDVKM. V shed 0 bases, J shed 5 bases, and the junction held 3 bases outside the gene matches. The CDR3 is made up of 15 amino acids. CDR3 coding DNA: TGTGCCAGCAGTTTATGGCAGGGGGCGAACAATGAGCAGTTCTTC. Translation: CASSLWQGANNEQFF. Together with reference TRBV28 and TRBJ2-1, the CDR3 gives the full variable domain: DVKVTQSSRYLVKRTGEKVFLECVQDMDHENMFWYRQDPGLGLRLIYFSYDVKMKEKGDIPEGYSVSREKKERFSLILESASTNQTSMYLCASSLWQGANNEQFFGPGTRLTVL.

In its sample, this clone was seen a few times. This sequence joins TRBV29-1 and TRBJ1-2; no definite D call. The CDR3 has 13 residues. Trimming took off 4 bases at V and 5 bases at J, with 14 bases between the two ends. Germline assignment: CDR1 SQVTM and CDR2 ANQGSEA. The CDR3 reads CSVGPATGYGYTF. The DNA for the CDR3 is TGCAGCGTTGGCCCCGCCACGGGTTATGGCTACACCTTC.

The J gene is TRBJ1-2, the V gene TRBV18, with D possibly being TRBD1 (6 bases). The CDR3 extends over 13 amino acids. V dropped 3 bases and J dropped 10 bases, with 15 bases sitting between them. Germline CDR1 is KGHSH and CDR2 is LQKENI. CDR3 residues: CASSPSGTPNYTF. CDR3 coding DNA: TGTGCCAGCTCACCTTCCGGGACACCGAACTACACCTTC.

V gene TRBV4-3 combines with J gene TRBJ1-5; D is ambiguous. Trimming left V 1 base short and J 7 bases short, with 11 bases between. In germline, CDR1 is LGHNA, CDR2 YSLEER. This CDR3 is 14 amino acids long. The CDR3 DNA follows: TGCGCCAGCAGCCAAGTCGGAGGCGACCAGCCCCAGCATTTT. Amino acids: CASSQVGGDQPQHF.

This clone was observed a few times. The rearrangement links TRBV29-1 to TRBJ1-2, with 7 bases aligning to TRBD1. V lost 7 bases and J lost 4; bases outside the gene matches: 12. Germline assignment: CDR1 SQVTM and CDR2 ANQGSEA. CDR3 length: 14 residues. CDR3 coding DNA: TGCAGCGCTCCCGCAACAGGGGATGCCTATGGCTACACCTTC. Amino acids: CSAPATGDAYGYTF.

The chain couples TRBV15 to TRBJ1-5; weak D call: TRBD1 (6 bases). Between the trimmed V and J ends, which lost 0 bases and 7 bases, there was a span of 10 bases. From germline, CDR1 is LNHNV and CDR2 YYDKDF (reference sequence). This CDR3 has 14 residues. CDR3 nucleotide sequence: TGTGCCACCAGCAGAGAACAGGGTGGCCAGCCCCAGCATTTT. Translation: CATSREQGGQPQHF. The variable domain in full, with the rest retrieved from reference TRBV15 and TRBJ1-5, is DAMVIQNPRYQVTQFGKPVTLSCSQTLNHNVMYWYQQKSSQAPKLLFHYYDKDFNNEADTPDNFQSRRPNTSFCFLDIRSPGLGDTAMYLCATSREQGGQPQHFGDGTRLSIL.

This clone came up a few times. The gene calls are TRBV7-2 and TRBJ2-3, with a possible D match to TRBD1 (7 bases). Germline CDR1 reads SGHTA; CDR2 reads FQGNSA. Trimming pared 0 bases from V and 6 bases from J, leaving 10 bases between. The CDR3 spans 14 residues. This CDR3 is CASSLAAGGDTQYF. The CDR3 DNA is TGTGCCAGCAGCTTAGCGGCAGGGGGGGATACGCAGTATTTT.

The rearrangement uses TRBV5-4 and TRBJ2-1, with TRBD1 matching over 10 bases. Germline loops: CDR1 SGHNT, CDR2 YYREEE (reference sequence). The CDR3 is made up of 15 amino acids. Unmatched junction bases numbered 6, after V lost 2 bases and J lost 7 bases. Here the CDR3 DNA reads TGTGCCAGCAGCTTACGGGACAGGGGATCAAATGAGCAGTTCTTC. It encodes CASSLRDRGSNEQFF.